This T cell receptor (beta chain) was sequenced in a study of blood T cell repertoires in COVID-19. Overall study: Whether acute or convalescent, the COVID-19 samples came from the United States, Italy and Spain.

Measured with immunoSEQ multiplex PCR; TCRdb has only the in-frame clones, and not every one. Of approximately 440,000 clones listed, approximately 90% are singletons. Clinical history as reported by participants underpinned cohort assignment. The study counted Cohort 3 donors as recovered given two negative PCRs, clearance, or symptom resolution. The sequence derives from a woman in her late teens or twenties who had recovered from COVID-19. Sequencing was done on a sample of PBMCs or T cells enriched from blood (not recorded which).

This CDR3 is CASSGDSPETQYF. CDR3 nucleotide sequence: TGTGCCAGCAGTGGAGACAGTCCCGAGACCCAGTACTTC. The chain has TRBV2 and TRBJ2-5; a weak D match, TRBD1 (5 bases). The germline V gene encodes CDR1 SNHLY and CDR2 FYNNEI. The CDR3 consists of 13 residues. The V and J ends lost 4 bases and 5 bases respectively, with 11 bases between them. Complete variable domain (other parts from reference TRBV2 and TRBJ2-5): EPEVTQTPSHQVTQMGQEVILRCVPISNHLYFYWYRQILGQKVEFLVSFYNNEISEKSEIFDDQFSVERPDGSNFTLKIRSTKLEDSAMYFCASSGDSPETQYFGPGTRLLVL.